The entry below describes one T cell receptor beta chain. CDR3 size: 13 residues. V lost 2 bases and J lost 5, with 9 bases in between. The sample comes from a study of T cell responses to AZD1222 COVID-19 vaccine. Study-level background: Some second doses came at about 4 weeks and others at about 12 weeks; these were pooled.

Measured with immunoSEQ multiplex PCR; TCRdb has only the in-frame clones, and not every one. The sample contains about 120,000 clones, 92% of which appear only once. Sample: peripheral blood, taken on day 0 of AZD1222 vaccination. The TCR comes from an adult in good health. The chain couples TRBV12-3 or TRBV12-4 to TRBJ2-5; D is perhaps TRBD1 (5 bases). The CDR3 is CASSLRPGETQYF. The DNA of the CDR3 is TGTGCCAGCAGTTTACGGCCAGGGGAGACCCAGTACTTC.